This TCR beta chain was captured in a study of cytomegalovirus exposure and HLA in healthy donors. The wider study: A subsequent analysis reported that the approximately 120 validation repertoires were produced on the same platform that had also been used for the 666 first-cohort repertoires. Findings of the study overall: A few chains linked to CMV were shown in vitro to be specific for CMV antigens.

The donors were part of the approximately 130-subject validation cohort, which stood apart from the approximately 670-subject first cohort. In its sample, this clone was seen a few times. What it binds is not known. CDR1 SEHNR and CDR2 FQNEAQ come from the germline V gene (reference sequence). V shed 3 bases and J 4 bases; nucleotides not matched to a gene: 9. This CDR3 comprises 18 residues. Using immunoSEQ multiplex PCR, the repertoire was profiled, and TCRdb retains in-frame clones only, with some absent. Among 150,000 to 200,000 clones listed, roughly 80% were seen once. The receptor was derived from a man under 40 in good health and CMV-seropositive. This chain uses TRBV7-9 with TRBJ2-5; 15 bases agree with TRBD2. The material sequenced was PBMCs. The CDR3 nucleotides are TGTGCCAGCAGCTTGGGGCACGGACTAGCGGGGGGGCCAGAGACCCAGTACTTC. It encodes CASSLGHGLAGGPETQYF.